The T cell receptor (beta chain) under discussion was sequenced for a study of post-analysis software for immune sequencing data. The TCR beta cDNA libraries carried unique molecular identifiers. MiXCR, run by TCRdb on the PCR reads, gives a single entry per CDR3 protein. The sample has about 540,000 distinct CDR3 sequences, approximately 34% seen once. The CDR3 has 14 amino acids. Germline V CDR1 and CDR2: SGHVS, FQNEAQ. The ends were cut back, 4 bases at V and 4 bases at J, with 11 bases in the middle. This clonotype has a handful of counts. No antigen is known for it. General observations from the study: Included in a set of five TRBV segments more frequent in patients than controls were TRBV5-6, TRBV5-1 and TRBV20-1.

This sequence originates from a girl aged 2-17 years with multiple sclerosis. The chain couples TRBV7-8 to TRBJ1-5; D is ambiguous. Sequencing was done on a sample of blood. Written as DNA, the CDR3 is TGTGCCAGCAGCTCGGAGGCACTGAATCAGCCCCAGCATTTT. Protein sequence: CASSSEALNQPQHF.